A selection of T cell receptor beta chains follows, all from one sample in a study of T cell responses to AZD1222 COVID-19 vaccine. The table came from immunoSEQ multiplex PCR; TCRdb's copy has only in-frame clones and leaves some out. The repertoire consists of 110,000 to 150,000 clones, with roughly 90% occurring once and the leading ten covering less than 3.5%. The specimen comprised peripheral blood, sampled 28 days after the second AZD1222 dose. These receptors were taken from an adult who received the AZD1222 COVID-19 vaccine. Both conserved end residues are part of each CDR3. The D gene is left open where the match is weak. Size tells how often a clone was seen (once, few, many) or the class of an expanded clone, and some rows leave it out.

size: .; J: TRBJ1-1; D: .; V: TRBV6-6; DNA: TGTGCCGGGTCGGGTAGGGGGGGCACTGAAGCTTTCTTT; CDR3: CAGSGRGGTEAFF
size: .; J: TRBJ1-1; D: TRBD1; V: TRBV10-2; DNA: TGCGCCACCCGACAGGGGTACACTGAAGCTTTCTTT; CDR3: CATRQGYTEAFF
size: .; J: TRBJ2-1; D: .; V: TRBV12-3/TRBV12-4; DNA: TGTGCCAGCAGTTTAAATAGTGATGAGCAGTTCTTC; CDR3: CASSLNSDEQFF
size: .; J: TRBJ1-5; D: .; V: TRBV19; DNA: TGTGCCAGTAGTACGGTCGAATTGACAGCCGGTAGTCAGCCCCAGCATTTT; CDR3: CASSTVELTAGSQPQHF
size: .; J: TRBJ1-3; D: .; V: TRBV10-3; DNA: TGTGCCATCAGTGAGTCGTCAAACAGGGCTGGAAACACCATATATTTT; CDR3: CAISESSNRAGNTIYF
size: once; J: TRBJ1-1; D: .; V: TRBV18; DNA: TGTGCCAGCTCATTAACAACGCATCCGACGGCGGAAGCTTTCTTT; CDR3: CASSLTTHPTAEAFF
size: .; J: TRBJ1-1; D: .; V: TRBV29-1; DNA: TGCAGCGTCCGCCTCTACAGAACTGAAGCTTTCTTT; CDR3: CSVRLYRTEAFF
size: .; J: TRBJ2-3; D: TRBD2; V: TRBV6-6; DNA: TGTGCCAGCAGCTATCGACTAGCGGGAGGGCCTAGCGAAGGCACAGATACGCAGTATTTT; CDR3: CASSYRLAGGPSEGTDTQYF
size: .; J: TRBJ2-7; D: .; V: TRBV14; DNA: TGTGCCAGCAGCCAAGTACCCTACGAGCAGTACTTC; CDR3: CASSQVPYEQYF
size: .; J: TRBJ2-3; D: TRBD1; V: TRBV10-3; DNA: TGTGCCATCGGCGGGACAGGGGTGGGCACAGATACGCAGTATTTT; CDR3: CAIGGTGVGTDTQYF